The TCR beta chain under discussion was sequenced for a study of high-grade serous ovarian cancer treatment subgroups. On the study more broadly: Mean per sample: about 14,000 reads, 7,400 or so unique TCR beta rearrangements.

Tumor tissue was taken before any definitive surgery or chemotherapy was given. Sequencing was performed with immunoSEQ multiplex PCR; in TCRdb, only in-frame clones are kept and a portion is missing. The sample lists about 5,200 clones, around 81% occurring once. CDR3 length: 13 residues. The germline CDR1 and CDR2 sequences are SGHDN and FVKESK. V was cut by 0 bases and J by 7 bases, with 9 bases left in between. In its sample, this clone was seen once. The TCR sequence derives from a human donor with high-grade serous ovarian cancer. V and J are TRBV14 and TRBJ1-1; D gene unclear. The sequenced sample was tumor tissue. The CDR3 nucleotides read TGTGCCAGCAGCCAAGATCTGCGGAATGAAGCTTTCTTT. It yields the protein CASSQDLRNEAFF. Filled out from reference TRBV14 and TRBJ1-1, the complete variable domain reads EAGVTQFPSHSVIEKGQTVTLRCDPISGHDNLYWYRRVMGKEIKFLLHFVKESKQDESGMPNNRFLAERTGGTYSTLKVQPAELEDSGVYFCASSQDLRNEAFFGQGTRLTVV.